This TCR beta chain was identified in a study of identical twins. General study findings and limits: Twin sharing of out-of-frame TCR alpha was underestimated by models in monozygotic pairs. Within cord blood, abundant beta clonotypes carried fewer insertions, but memory repertoires showed no such trend. Cross-sectional statistical analysis was relied on for the conclusions, without the same donors being followed.

The sample holds a few counts of this clonotype. Antigen unknown. TCRdb reprocessed the 5' RACE reads via MiXCR and lists one record per CDR3 protein. This table has 200,000 to 250,000 distinct CDR3 sequences, approximately 7% appearing once. The data were also submitted as part of a second study, on yellow fever vaccine responses in identical twins. That study reports: Reportedly, the T cell response mounted by twins to vaccine seemed partly convergent, partly personalized.

Sequencing used memory (CD45RO+) T cells sorted from blood. The TCR originated in a young woman in good health.

The CDR3 DNA follows: TGTGCCAGCAACCTGGTCCGCTCCTACGAGCAGTACTTC. It is translated as CASNLVRSYEQYF. The chain joins TRBV6-1 to TRBJ2-7; no clear D. Germline V lookup: CDR1 MNHNS, CDR2 SASEGT. The CDR3 consists of 13 residues. Trimming pared 7 bases from V and 0 bases from J, leaving 10 bases between.